This paragraph reports one T cell receptor beta chain. The antigen remains undetermined. Sequencing used immunoSEQ v3.0 at survey level. The protocol was immunoSEQ multiplex PCR, while the TCRdb copy is restricted to in-frame clones and leaves out a portion. The table has 20,000 to 30,000 clones, about 85% seen once. The length of the CDR3 is 17 residues. V shed 4 bases and J 4 bases; nucleotides not matched to a gene: 11. Looked up from germline, CDR1 is MGHRA and CDR2 is YSYEKL. Specimens retained about 0.85-11 million cryopreserved PBMC preceding DNA extraction. This record comes from a study of long-term antiretroviral therapy in people with HIV. Study-wide results and caveats: Repertoire dominance by clones expanded before ART was seen at all time points.

The TCR comes from a man aged 35 to 55 with HIV. The chain recombines TRBV4-1 with TRBJ2-2; the match to TRBD2 covers 8 bases. Sequenced here: unsorted PBMCs, sampled 2.3 years after starting antiretroviral therapy. In DNA form, the CDR3 reads TGCGCCAGCAGCCTCTGGACTAGCAGCCTTAGCACCGGGGAGCTGTTTTTT. Protein sequence: CASSLWTSSLSTGELFF.